A single sample gave rise to the 3 T cell receptor beta chains below, sequenced in a study of T cell repertoires in cytomegalovirus infection. Via MiXCR, TCRdb re-called the reads, giving one row per CDR3 protein. This table has 750,000 to 900,000 distinct CDR3 sequences, around 29% appearing once. Antigens for these TCRs are unknown. Sample: cultured CD8+ T cells from PBMCs, taken from culture after CMV antigen stimulation. These receptors were obtained from a human donor in good health (CMV status not recorded). Some clones in this sample may be carry-over from other donors' samples.

The chain uses TRBV24-1 and TRBJ2-2, with 8 bases aligning to TRBD2. CDR1 and CDR2 from the germline V gene are KGHDR and SFDVKD. This CDR3 contains 16 residues. Germline trimming cut 0 bases from V and 7 bases from J; bases unmatched to any gene: 6. CDR3 sequence: CATSDLTTAGGGELFF. For the CDR3, the DNA is TGTGCCACCAGTGATTTGACCACGGCGGGAGGCGGGGAGCTGTTTTTT.

The chain links TRBV20-1 to TRBJ2-1; TRBD2 aligns across 16 bases. Losses at the gene ends were 1 base for V and 1 base for J; bases not matched to a gene: 7. Germline CDR1 DFQATT, CDR2 SNEGSKA (reference sequence). This CDR3 is 19 amino acids long. CDR3 residues: CSARVGGLAGGRSYNEQFF. As DNA, the CDR3 is TGCAGTGCTAGAGTTGGGGGACTAGCGGGGGGGCGGTCCTACAATGAGCAGTTCTTC.

The genes are TRBV10-3 and TRBJ2-7, with D perhaps TRBD1 (5 bases). This CDR3 contains 13 residues. CDR1 and CDR2 from the germline V gene are ENHRY and SYGVKD. V lost 4 bases and J 4 bases, leaving 11 bases between the germline ends. This chain's CDR3 is CAISVDNTYEQYV. The CDR3 region has the DNA TGTGCCATCAGTGTGGACAACACTTACGAGCAGTACGTC.